Given below is one T cell receptor (beta chain) in context. Profiled with immunoSEQ multiplex PCR; TCRdb holds only in-frame clones, not every one. The sample yields more than 50,000 clones, around 90% seen once. The data derive from a study of T cell changes during pregnancy in multiple sclerosis. CDR1 SEHNR and CDR2 FQNEAQ come from the germline V gene (reference sequence). The V and J ends lost 3 bases and 5 bases respectively, with 8 bases between them. This CDR3 is built from 12 residues. The chain employs TRBV7-9 and TRBJ2-7; unclear D gene. This TCR came from a female donor in good health, enrolled as a control in a pregnancy study. Specimen: peripheral blood, collected in the first trimester of pregnancy. The CDR3 sequence is CASSFTPNEQYF. The CDR3 DNA follows: TGTGCCAGCAGCTTTACTCCCAACGAGCAGTACTTC.